This is a list of T cell receptor beta chains from one sample in a study of T cell repertoires in ileal Crohn's disease. Method: immunoSEQ multiplex PCR; TCRdb's copy keeps in-frame clones and lacks some. The sample contains a few thousand clones, 60% to 85% of which appear only once. The sequenced sample was ileal tissue. These receptors came from an adult with Crohn's disease. CDR3s include the opening cysteine and the closing phenylalanine or tryptophan. A D gene is named only where the DNA matches it firmly. Clone size is stated in some rows and not others, as once, few, many or a class when expanded.

v_gene	abundance	len	j_gene	d_gene	CDR3nt	CDR3aa
TRBV2	.	13	TRBJ1-2	.	TGTGCCAGCAGTGAGTTGGGGGCCTATGGCTACACCTTC	CASSELGAYGYTF
TRBV4-2	.	17	TRBJ2-3	TRBD2	TGTGCCAGCAGCCAAGAACTCCAGCGGGAGTTCTCAGATACGCAGTATTTT	CASSQELQREFSDTQYF
TRBV28	.	14	TRBJ2-7	TRBD1	TGTGCCACTGTAACCGGGACAGGGGGATACGAGCAGTACTTC	CATVTGTGGYEQYF
TRBV6-6	few	14	TRBJ1-2	TRBD1	TGTGCCAGCACCACGGACAGGGTCAATGGTGGCTACACCTTC	CASTTDRVNGGYTF
TRBV27	.	13	TRBJ2-2	.	TGTGCCAGCAGTTCTAGGCGGGCCGGGGAGCTGTTTTTT	CASSSRRAGELFF
TRBV11-1	few	16	TRBJ2-3	TRBD2	TGTGCCAGCAGCTTCCTTGGACTAGCGGTCACAGATACGCAGTATTTT	CASSFLGLAVTDTQYF
TRBV6-5	.	16	TRBJ1-1	.	TGTGCCAGCAGTTACTCGCCAGGATACATGAACACTGAAGCTTTCTTT	CASSYSPGYMNTEAFF
TRBV5-4	.	14	TRBJ2-2	.	TGTGCCAGCAGCTTCTCCGGGATCACCGGGGAGCTGTTTTTT	CASSFSGITGELFF
TRBV19	.	14	TRBJ2-7	.	TGTGCCAGTAGTATAGGCCAGGCGAGCTACGAGCAGTACTTC	CASSIGQASYEQYF
TRBV5-6	.	16	TRBJ2-3	TRBD2	TGTGCCAGCAGCCGATTAGCGGGGGGGCAGGGAGATACGCAGTATTTT	CASSRLAGGQGDTQYF
TRBV7-2	.	14	TRBJ2-3	TRBD1	TGTGCCAGCAGCCCGGACAGGGATACAGATACGCAGTATTTT	CASSPDRDTDTQYF
TRBV13	.	13	TRBJ2-7	TRBD2	TGTGCCAGCAGGCCCGGGACTAGTTACGAGCAGTACTTC	CASRPGTSYEQYF
TRBV21-1	few	16	TRBJ1-2	.	TGTGCCAGCAGCATCTCTAGAGCCAGGGGGGCCTATGGCTACACCTTC	CASSISRARGAYGYTF
TRBV25-1	.	16	TRBJ2-7	.	TGTGCCAGCAGTGATCTGGGTGGCAGGGGCGGTTACGAGCAGTACTTC	CASSDLGGRGGYEQYF
TRBV13	.	16	TRBJ1-2	.	TGTGCCAGCAGCTTAGGGCTGGGGGGAATGGAGGATGGCTACACCTTC	CASSLGLGGMEDGYTF
TRBV5-1	once	16	TRBJ2-7	TRBD1	TGCGCCAGCAGCGCCGAGGTCGGACAGGGGTTTAACGAGCAGTACTTC	CASSAEVGQGFNEQYF
TRBV27	.	15	TRBJ2-6	.	TGTGCCAGCAGTTTCCAACTCCCTGGGGCCAACGTCCTGACTTTC	CASSFQLPGANVLTF
TRBV4-1	.	15	TRBJ2-7	.	TGCGCCAGCAGCCAAGATCGCCAGGTTTCCTACGAGCAGTACTTC	CASSQDRQVSYEQYF
TRBV9	.	14	TRBJ2-2	.	TGTGCCAGCAGCTACCTAGCTAGCCCCGGGGAGCTGTTTTTT	CASSYLASPGELFF
TRBV27	once	15	TRBJ2-7	TRBD1	TGTGCCAGCAGTTTAAGGGGACAGGGAACCTACGAGCAGTACTTC	CASSLRGQGTYEQYF
TRBV7-8	once	16	TRBJ2-7	TRBD2	TGTGCCAGCAGCTTGTCTAGCGGGGGGAGCTCCTACGAGCAGTACTTC	CASSLSSGGSSYEQYF
TRBV5-1	.	16	TRBJ1-1	TRBD1	TGCGCCAGCAGCTTGGTAGGACAGGGGCGAAGGACTGAAGCTTTCTTT	CASSLVGQGRRTEAFF
TRBV7-8	.	13	TRBJ1-1	.	TGTGCCAGCAGCTTTCTTTCCAGGACTGAAGCTTTCTTT	CASSFLSRTEAFF
TRBV6-5	few	12	TRBJ2-7	.	TGTGCCAGCAGTTACTCCCCGTACGAGCAGTACTTC	CASSYSPYEQYF
TRBV9	.	15	TRBJ1-2	TRBD1	TGTGCCAGCAGCCCCGGGGACAGCCCTAACTATGGCTACACCTTC	CASSPGDSPNYGYTF
TRBV11-2	.	17	TRBJ1-2	TRBD1	TGTGCCAGCAGCTTAGGCGCGGGACAGGGGGACGGGTATGGCTACACCTTC	CASSLGAGQGDGYGYTF
TRBV28	.	11	TRBJ2-7	.	TGTGCCAGCCAGGGTGCCTACGAGCAGTACTTC	CASQGAYEQYF
TRBV18	.	16	TRBJ2-7	TRBD1	TGTGCCAGCTCACCGAATAACAGGGGTTTAGGGTACGAGCAGTACTTC	CASSPNNRGLGYEQYF
TRBV27	.	12	TRBJ2-7	.	TGTGCCAGCGGAGGGGCGCCCAATAGAATGAGCTTC	CASGGAPNRMSF
TRBV13	.	12	TRBJ1-2	TRBD1	TGTGCCAGCAGGTCCGGGACAGGTGGCTACACCTTC	CASRSGTGGYTF